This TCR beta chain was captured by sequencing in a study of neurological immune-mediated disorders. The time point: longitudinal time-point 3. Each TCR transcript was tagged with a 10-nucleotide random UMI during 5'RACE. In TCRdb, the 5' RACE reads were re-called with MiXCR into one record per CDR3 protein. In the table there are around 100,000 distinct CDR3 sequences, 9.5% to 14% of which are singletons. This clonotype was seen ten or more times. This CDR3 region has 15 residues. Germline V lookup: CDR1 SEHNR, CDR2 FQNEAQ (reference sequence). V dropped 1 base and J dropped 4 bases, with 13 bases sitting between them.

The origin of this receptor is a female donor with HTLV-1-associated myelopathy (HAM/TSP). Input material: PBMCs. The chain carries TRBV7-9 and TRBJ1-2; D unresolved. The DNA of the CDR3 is TGTGCCAGCAGCTTAGTTGGCACAGAACTCTATGGCTACACCTTC. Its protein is CASSLVGTELYGYTF.